These T cell receptor beta chains were read from a single sample in a study of tumor-infiltrating lymphocytes in primary liver carcinoma. Using its own MiXCR run on the multiplex PCR reads, TCRdb lists one record per CDR3 protein. Of over 95,000 distinct CDR3 sequences listed, approximately 71% are singletons. Input material: liver tumor tissue from sampling region 5. The source is an older woman with primary liver carcinoma and hepatitis B virus infection. Both conserved end residues are part of each CDR3. Each record gives: J gene, CDR3 length, D gene, V gene, clone size, CDR3 DNA, CDR3 protein. D genes are given only for firm matches. Clone size is shown for a subset of rows, as once, few, many or a class of expanded clone.

>TRBJ1-5|14|NA|TRBV6-1|many
TGTGCCAGCAGTGAATTCAGGGAGAATCAGCCCCAGCATTTT
CASSEFRENQPQHF
>TRBJ2-7|14|TRBD1|TRBV4-2|many
TGTGCCAGCAGCCAAGCAGGGGGAGTCTACGAGCAGTACTTC
CASSQAGGVYEQYF
>TRBJ1-5|13|NA|TRBV28|NA
TGTGCCAGCAGAAAAGGACAGAATCAGCCCCAGGATTTT
CASRKGQNQPQDF
>TRBJ2-6|17|TRBD2|TRBV10-2|NA
TGCGCCACTGAGGGACTAGTGGGGTTCTTTCGGGCCAACATCCTGACTTTC
CATEGLVGFFRANILTF
>TRBJ2-5|15|NA|TRBV7-2|NA
TGTGTCAGCAGCCCCACCCTCAGGGACCAAGAGACCCAGTACTTC
CVSSPTLRDQETQYF
>TRBJ2-2|15|TRBD1|TRBV2|NA
TGTGCCAGCGGTACTGGGACAGGGGGCACCGGGGATCTGTTTTTT
CASGTGTGGTGDLFF
>TRBJ1-5|16|NA|TRBV12-3/TRBV12-4|NA
TGCGCCAGCAGATTCAGTCCACAGATAAGCAATCAGCCCCAGCATTTT
CASRFSPQISNQPQHF
>TRBJ2-7|15|TRBD1|TRBV4-2|many
TGTGCCAGCAGCCAAGACCCAAGGGGGCGGGACGAGCAGTACTTC
CASSQDPRGRDEQYF
>TRBJ1-5|16|NA|TRBV4-1|NA
TGCGCCAGCAGCCCTCGGACATGGGATAGCAATCAGCCCCGGCATTTT
CASSPRTWDSNQPRHF
>TRBJ2-2|14|NA|TRBV29-1|NA
TGCAGCGCCGAACGAGGGGGGAAGACCGGGGAGCTGTGTTTT
CSAERGGKTGELCF
>TRBJ2-1|13|NA|TRBV11-3|NA
TGTGCCAACAGTTTAGATAGCGTCGGTGAGCAGTTCTTC
CANSLDSVGEQFF
>TRBJ2-2|15|NA|TRBV19|NA
TGTGCCAGTAGTATAGCGGGGATCAACACCGGGGAGCTGTTTTTT
CASSIAGINTGELFF
>TRBJ2-1|15|NA|TRBV11-2|many
TGTGCCAGCAGCTTAGATCCAACGGGGGTCAATGAGCAGTTCTTC
CASSLDPTGVNEQFF
>TRBJ1-2|14|NA|TRBV6-1|NA
TGTGCTAGCAGTGAAGGTTCCGAGCACTATGGCTACTCCTTC
CASSEGSEHYGYSF
>TRBJ2-7|16|NA|TRBV5-4|few
TGTGCCAGCAGCTTGGGCGGGGCCCCATCTGGGTACGAGCAGTACTTC
CASSLGGAPSGYEQYF
>TRBJ1-6|15|TRBD1|TRBV28|NA
TGTGCCAGCATTTGGGGCAGGGGGTATAATTCACCCCTCCACTTT
CASIWGRGYNSPLHF
>TRBJ2-7|14|NA|TRBV10-3|many
TGTGCCATCAGTGAGTTACAGCAGTCCTACGAGCAGTACTTC
CAISELQQSYEQYF
>TRBJ2-3|11|NA|TRBV5-4|NA
TGTGCCAGCAGCCGCGAAGGTACACAGTATTTT
CASSREGTQYF
>TRBJ2-2|14|NA|TRBV2|few
TGTGCCAGCAGTGAAGCTTTGACGGCCGGGGAGCTGTTTTTT
CASSEALTAGELFF
>TRBJ2-7|18|TRBD1|TRBV11-2|medium-sized
TGTGCCAGCAGCGGGGGACAGGGGTTGGCTAGACTTTATAACGAGCAGTACTTC
CASSGGQGLARLYNEQYF
>TRBJ2-3|13|NA|TRBV10-3|NA
TGTGCCATCAGACCCGCCCGGGGAGATACGCAGTATTTT
CAIRPARGDTQYF
>TRBJ2-5|13|NA|TRBV11-2|NA
TGCGCCAGCTGCTTAGCCCCGCTCCAGACCCAGTACTTC
CASCLAPLQTQYF
>TRBJ2-5|16|NA|TRBV18|NA
TGTGCCAGCTCACCACGGGCAGGAGCAGCTCAAGAGACCCAGTACTTC
CASSPRAGAAQETQYF
>TRBJ2-3|14|TRBD2|TRBV20-1|NA
TGCAGTTTAGTCAGCGGGAGAGGCACAGATACGCAGTATTTT
CSLVSGRGTDTQYF
>TRBJ2-3|15|TRBD2|TRBV5-6|many
TGTGCCAGCAGCTTGATAGCGGGGAAGGGAGATACGCAGTATTTT
CASSLIAGKGDTQYF
>TRBJ1-1|13|NA|TRBV20-1|NA
TGCATTGCTTTTAGGGACCTAAACACTGAAGCTTTCTTT
CIAFRDLNTEAFF
>TRBJ2-7|13|TRBD1|TRBV29-1|NA
TGCAGCATGGGACAGGGGGGGTCCTACGAGCAGTATTTC
CSMGQGGSYEQYF
>TRBJ2-5|15|TRBD1|TRBV11-2|NA
TGTGCCAGAAGCCCAAGGACAGGAACACAAGAGACCCAGTACTTC
CARSPRTGTQETQYF
>TRBJ2-1|14|TRBD1|TRBV28|NA
TGTGCCTGCAACAACGGACAGGGATACAATGAGCAGTTCTTC
CACNNGQGYNEQFF
>TRBJ2-3|17|NA|TRBV11-3|NA
TGTGTCGGCAGCTTATCGTTTCGACCGCTACGGACAGATACGCAGTATTTT
CVGSLSFRPLRTDTQYF
>TRBJ1-1|16|NA|TRBV12-3/TRBV12-4|many
TGTGCCAGCAGGGGGGGGCGCGGTAGGCAAGACACTGAAGCTTTCTTT
CASRGGRGRQDTEAFF
>TRBJ1-1|13|NA|TRBV10-1|NA
TGCGCCAGCAGTGGAGATTCGAACACTGAAGCTTTCTTT
CASSGDSNTEAFF
>TRBJ1-2|14|TRBD1|TRBV5-1|many
TGCGCCAGCAGCCTGGACAGGGCCGCCTATGGCTACACCTTC
CASSLDRAAYGYTF
>TRBJ2-2|17|TRBD2|TRBV11-3|NA
TGTGGCAGTAGCTTAGGCATGCTAGCGGGAAACACCGGGGAGCTGTTTTTT
CGSSLGMLAGNTGELFF
>TRBJ2-1|15|NA|TRBV2|few
TGTGCCAGCACGTTGTCTAGCGCCTCCTACAATGAGCAGTTCTTC
CASTLSSASYNEQFF
>TRBJ2-1|16|NA|TRBV11-2|NA
TGTGTCAGCAGACCGGCAGCTAAGAGCTCCTACAATAAGCAGTTCTTC
CVSRPAAKSSYNKQFF
>TRBJ2-3|14|NA|TRBV7-9|once
TGTGTCAGCAGCTTACCTGGGATTGCAGATACGCAGTATTTT
CVSSLPGIADTQYF
>TRBJ2-7|15|NA|TRBV6-1|NA
TGTGCCAACTATCTGTGGCTTCGGTCTCGGTACGAGCAATACTTC
CANYLWLRSRYEQYF
>TRBJ2-7|13|NA|TRBV6-1|many
TGTGCCAGCAGTGCTGTCTACTCCTACGAGCAGTACTTC
CASSAVYSYEQYF
>TRBJ2-7|15|NA|TRBV4-2|NA
TGTGCCGGCAGCCAAGACCTTGGCACCTCCTACGAGCAGTACTTC
CAGSQDLGTSYEQYF